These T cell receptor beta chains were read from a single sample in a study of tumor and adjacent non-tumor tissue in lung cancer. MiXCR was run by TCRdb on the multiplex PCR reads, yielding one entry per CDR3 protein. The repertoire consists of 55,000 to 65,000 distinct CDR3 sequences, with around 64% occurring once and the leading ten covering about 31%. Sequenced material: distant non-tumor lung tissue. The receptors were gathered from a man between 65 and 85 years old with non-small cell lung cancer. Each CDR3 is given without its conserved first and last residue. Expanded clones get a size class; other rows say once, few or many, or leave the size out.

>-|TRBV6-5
ASCYGVNTEAF
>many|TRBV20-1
SASGDLAETQY
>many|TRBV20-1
SARDRQGLSYEQY
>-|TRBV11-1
ASSSWGGPETQY
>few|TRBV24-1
ATSDPADTEAF
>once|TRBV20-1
SVRDRGDIAREQF
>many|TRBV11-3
ASSLPKTGGTGELF
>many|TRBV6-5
ASSYGTGGREKLF
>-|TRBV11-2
ASSLETSIIDTQY
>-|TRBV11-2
ASSLEVGWEYDEQF
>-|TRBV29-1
SVVATGETQH
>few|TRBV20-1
SARLADTQY
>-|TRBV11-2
ASSPIQSETQY
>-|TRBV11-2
TSTRQTNYEQY
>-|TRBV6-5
ASSRTVPTQASLY
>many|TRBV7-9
ASIHPYMDEQF
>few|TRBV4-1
ASSQGPGLGELL
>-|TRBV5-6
ASSRMPGLGAYQPQH
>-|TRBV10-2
VSSENPSGGSQGRADRQY
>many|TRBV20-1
SAQIAGGRYEQY
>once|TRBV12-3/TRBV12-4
AGSRGPACEQY
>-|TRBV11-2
ASNYPGQGTYEQY
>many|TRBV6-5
ASRIGSRTDTQY
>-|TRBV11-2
ASSSRPGQPIWDKQF
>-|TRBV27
ASSPGQSRTYDEQF
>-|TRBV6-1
ASSRGGTGELF
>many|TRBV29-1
SGGAGGPGTQY
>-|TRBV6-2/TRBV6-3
AGSFSECRGSYEQY
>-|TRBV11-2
ASNSWGGSSGTNVLT
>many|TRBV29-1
SVETRTGRNEQF
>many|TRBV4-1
ASSHYGQGDEQQY
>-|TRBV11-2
ASILGAGAESYEQY
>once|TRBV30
AWIRDRGTDTQY